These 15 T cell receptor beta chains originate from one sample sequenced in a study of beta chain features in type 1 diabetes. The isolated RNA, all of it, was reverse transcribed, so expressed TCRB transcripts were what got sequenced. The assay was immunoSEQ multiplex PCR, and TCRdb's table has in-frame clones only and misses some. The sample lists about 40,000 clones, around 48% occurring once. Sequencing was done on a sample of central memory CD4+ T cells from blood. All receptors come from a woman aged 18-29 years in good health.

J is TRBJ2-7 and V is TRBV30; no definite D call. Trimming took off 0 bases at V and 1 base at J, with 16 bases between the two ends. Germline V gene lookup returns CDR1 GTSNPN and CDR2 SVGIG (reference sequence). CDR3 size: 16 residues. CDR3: CAWSVPPDWASYEQYF. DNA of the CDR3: TGTGCCTGGAGTGTACCTCCCGATTGGGCGTCCTACGAGCAGTACTTC.

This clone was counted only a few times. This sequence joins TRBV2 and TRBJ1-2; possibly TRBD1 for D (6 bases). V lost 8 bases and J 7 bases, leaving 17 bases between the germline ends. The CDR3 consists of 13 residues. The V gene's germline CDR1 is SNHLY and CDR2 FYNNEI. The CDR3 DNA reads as TGTGCCAGCGCCGGACAGCCGGGACGTGGCTACACCTTC. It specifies CASAGQPGRGYTF.

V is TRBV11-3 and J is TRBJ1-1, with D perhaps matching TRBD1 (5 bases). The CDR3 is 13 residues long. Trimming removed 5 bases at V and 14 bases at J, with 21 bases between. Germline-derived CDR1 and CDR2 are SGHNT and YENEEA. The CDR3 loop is CASSGDLDSDIFF. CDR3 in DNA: TGTGCCAGCAGCGGAGACTTGGATTCGGACATCTTCTTT. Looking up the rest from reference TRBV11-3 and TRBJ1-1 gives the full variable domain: EAGVVQSPRYKIIEKKQPVAFWCNPISGHNTLYWYLQNLGQGPELLIRYENEEAVDDSQLPKDRFSAERLKGVDSTLKIQPAELGDSAVYLCASSGDLDSDIFFGQGTRLTVV.

This chain's CDR3 is CASSHRDSSNYNEQFF. CDR3 DNA sequence: TGTGCCAGCAGCCATCGGGACAGTTCAAACTACAATGAGCAGTTCTTC. The V gene is TRBV7-9, the J gene TRBJ2-1, with 7 bases identical to TRBD1. CDR1 SEHNR and CDR2 FQNEAQ come from the germline V gene (reference sequence). This CDR3 is built from 16 residues. J was trimmed by 3 bases and V by 5 bases; bases with no gene match: 10.

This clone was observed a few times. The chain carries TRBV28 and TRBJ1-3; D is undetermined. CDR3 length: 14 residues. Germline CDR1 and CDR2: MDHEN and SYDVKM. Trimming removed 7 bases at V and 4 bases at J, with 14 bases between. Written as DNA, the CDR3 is TGTGCCAGCACCCCCGTGACCGGGGGAAACACCATATATTTT. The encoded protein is CASTPVTGGNTIYF.

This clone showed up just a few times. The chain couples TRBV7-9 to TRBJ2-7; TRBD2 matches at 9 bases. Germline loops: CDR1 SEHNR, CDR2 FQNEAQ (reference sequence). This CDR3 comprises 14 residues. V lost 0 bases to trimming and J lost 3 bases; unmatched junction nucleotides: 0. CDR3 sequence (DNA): TGTGCCAGCAGCTTAGCTAGCGGGAGCTACGAGCAGTACTTC. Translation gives CASSLASGSYEQYF.

CDR3 bases: TGTGCCAGCTCACTACAGACAGTGAACACTGAAGCTTTCTTT. This encodes CASSLQTVNTEAFF. The chain joins TRBV18 to TRBJ1-1, with D perhaps matching TRBD1 (5 bases). The CDR3 totals 14 residues. Trimming cost V 4 bases and J 0 bases, with 9 bases left between them. From germline, CDR1 is KGHSH and CDR2 LQKENI. The full variable domain, rest sourced from reference TRBV18 and TRBJ1-1, is NAGVMQNPRHLVRRRGQEARLRCSPMKGHSHVYWYRQLPEEGLKFMVYLQKENIIDESGMPKERFSAEFPKEGPSILRIQQVVRGDSAAYFCASSLQTVNTEAFFGQGTRLTVV.

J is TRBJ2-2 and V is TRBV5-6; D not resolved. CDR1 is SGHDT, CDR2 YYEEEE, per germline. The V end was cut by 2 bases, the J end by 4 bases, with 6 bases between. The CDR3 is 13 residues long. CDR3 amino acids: CASSLEVTGELFF. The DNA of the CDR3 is TGTGCCAGCAGCTTAGAGGTCACCGGGGAGCTGTTTTTT.

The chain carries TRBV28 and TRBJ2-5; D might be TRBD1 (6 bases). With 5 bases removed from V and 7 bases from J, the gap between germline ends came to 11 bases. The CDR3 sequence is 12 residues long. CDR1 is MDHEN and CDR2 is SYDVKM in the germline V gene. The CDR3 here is CASSLRGGTQYF. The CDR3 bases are TGTGCCAGCAGTCTCAGGGGTGGGACCCAGTACTTC.

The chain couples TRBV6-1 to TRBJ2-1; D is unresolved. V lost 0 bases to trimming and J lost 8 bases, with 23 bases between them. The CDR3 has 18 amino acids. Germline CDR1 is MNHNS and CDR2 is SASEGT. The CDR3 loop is CASSEAARVTYVYYEQFF. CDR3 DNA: TGTGCCAGCAGTGAAGCGGCACGGGTGACCTACGTTTATTATGAGCAGTTCTTC.

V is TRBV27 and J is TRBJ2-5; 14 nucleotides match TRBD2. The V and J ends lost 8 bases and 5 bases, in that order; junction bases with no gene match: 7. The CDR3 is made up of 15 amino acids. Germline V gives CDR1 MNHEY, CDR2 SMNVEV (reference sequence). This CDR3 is CASAGGLAGAETQYF. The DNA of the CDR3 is TGTGCCAGCGCCGGGGGACTAGCGGGAGCCGAGACCCAGTACTTC.

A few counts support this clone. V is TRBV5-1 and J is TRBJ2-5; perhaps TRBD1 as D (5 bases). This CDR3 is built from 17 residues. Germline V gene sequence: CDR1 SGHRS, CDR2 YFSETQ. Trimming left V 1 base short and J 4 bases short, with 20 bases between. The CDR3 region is CASSLSLGRSRGETQYF. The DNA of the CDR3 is TGCGCCAGCAGCTTGAGTCTCGGGCGGTCAAGGGGAGAGACCCAGTACTTC.

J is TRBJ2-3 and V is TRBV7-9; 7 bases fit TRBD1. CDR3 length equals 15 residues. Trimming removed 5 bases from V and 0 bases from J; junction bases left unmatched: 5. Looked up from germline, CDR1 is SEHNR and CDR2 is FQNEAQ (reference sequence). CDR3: CASSPTRGSTDTQYF. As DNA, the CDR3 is TGTGCCAGCAGCCCCACCAGGGGGAGCACAGATACGCAGTATTTT.

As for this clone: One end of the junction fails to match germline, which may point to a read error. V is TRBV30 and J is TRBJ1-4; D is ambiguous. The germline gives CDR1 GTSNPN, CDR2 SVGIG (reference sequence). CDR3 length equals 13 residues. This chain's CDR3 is CAGSGSTNEKLFF. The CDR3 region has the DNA TGTGCCGGGAGCGGGTCAACTAATGAAAAACTGTTTTTT.

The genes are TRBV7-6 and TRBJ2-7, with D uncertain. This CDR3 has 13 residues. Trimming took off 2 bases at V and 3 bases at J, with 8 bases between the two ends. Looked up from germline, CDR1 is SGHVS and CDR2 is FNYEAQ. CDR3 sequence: CASSLTKSYEQYF. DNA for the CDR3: TGTGCCAGCAGCTTAACTAAGAGCTACGAGCAGTACTTC.